These 27 T cell receptor beta chains came from one sample sequenced in a study of spatial heterogeneity in lung cancer. The sample's time point: blood at routine non-recurrence follow-up after resection. TCRdb called the 5' RACE reads again in MiXCR, with one record for every CDR3 protein. The table records roughly 99,000 distinct CDR3 sequences, around 19% of them present only once. The material sequenced was PBMCs, taken at follow-up. The receptors shown here come from a male donor with early-stage non-small cell lung cancer.

The chain has TRBV20-1 and TRBJ2-1, with 14 bases lining up with TRBD2. Unmatched junction bases numbered 5, after V lost 5 bases and J lost 8 bases. The germline V gene encodes CDR1 DFQATT and CDR2 SNEGSKA (reference sequence). The CDR3 length is 14 residues. The CDR3 region has the DNA TGCAGTGCTCCGCCGGGACTAGCGGGAGATGAGCAGTTCTTC. Amino acids: CSAPPGLAGDEQFF.

This clonotype was seen only a few times. The chain combines TRBV29-1 with TRBJ2-3; 9 bases match TRBD1. This CDR3 comprises 15 residues. The germline V gene has CDR1 SQVTM and CDR2 ANQGSEA. Trimming took 3 bases from V and 1 from J; bases not matched to a gene: 5. The CDR3 nucleotides are TGCAGCGTTGAGATCCGGGACAGGGGCACAGATACGCAGTATTTT. The encoded protein is CSVEIRDRGTDTQYF.

V and J are TRBV2 and TRBJ2-2; 13 bases line up with TRBD2. Looked up from germline, CDR1 is SNHLY and CDR2 is FYNNEI. This CDR3 spans 17 amino acids. After removal of 11 bases from V and 7 bases from J, the junction contained 16 bases not matched to a gene. The CDR3 DNA reads TGTGCCGGGCCAAGTTCGAGGACTAGCGGGAGCGGCGGGGAGCTGTTTTTT. Protein: CAGPSSRTSGSGGELFF. Drawing the rest from reference TRBV2 and TRBJ2-2, the complete variable domain is EPEVTQTPSHQVTQMGQEVILRCVPISNHLYFYWYRQILGQKVEFLVSFYNNEISEKSEIFDDQFSVERPDGSNFTLKIRSTKLEDSAMYFCAGPSSRTSGSGGELFFGEGSRLTVL.

The genes are TRBV2 and TRBJ2-3; D uncertain. Germline V gene sequence: CDR1 SNHLY, CDR2 FYNNEI. The CDR3 totals 14 residues. V lost 6 bases and J lost 5, with 15 bases in between. Here the CDR3 reads CASSRLRGIDTQYF. CDR3 nucleotides: TGTGCCAGCAGCCGCCTCCGAGGCATAGATACGCAGTATTTT.

In the case of this clonotype: A read error may account for a junction end that differs from germline. CDR3: CASGQARGGLFF. The CDR3 DNA is TGTGCCAGCGGACAGGCCAGGGGGGGGCTGTTTTTT. The rearrangement links TRBV12-3 or TRBV12-4 to TRBJ2-2; D possibly matches TRBD1 or TRBD2 (7 bases each). The CDR3 is made up of 12 amino acids.

The rearrangement links TRBV20-1 to TRBJ1-6, with D possibly TRBD1 on 6 matching bases. Germline V gives CDR1 DFQATT, CDR2 SNEGSKA (reference sequence). Trimming removed 2 bases from V and 4 bases from J, with 15 bases in between. The length of the CDR3 is 16 residues. The DNA for the CDR3 is TGCAGTGCTAGAAAAGAGGGGGGCGGTTATAATTCACCCCTCCACTTT. Amino acids: CSARKEGGGYNSPLHF.

Only a few counts were recorded for this clonotype. The rearrangement uses TRBV6-5 and TRBJ1-2, with 8 bases that match TRBD1. This CDR3 contains 14 residues. CDR1 is MNHEY and CDR2 is SVGAGI in the germline V gene. Germline trimming cut 4 bases from V and 7 bases from J; bases unmatched to any gene: 8. CDR3 nucleotide sequence: TGTGCCAGCAGTTTCCGGACAGGGATGGCTGGCTACACCTTC. It is translated as CASSFRTGMAGYTF.

In this sample, this clonotype turned up many times. The chain employs TRBV6-6 and TRBJ1-5, with D hard to call. V lost 2 bases to trimming and J lost 5 bases, with 7 bases between them. There are 13 residues in the CDR3. From germline, CDR1 is MNHNY and CDR2 SVGAGI (reference sequence). DNA for the CDR3: TGTGCCAGCAGTTACAGGCGAGATCAGCCCCAGCATTTT. It is translated as CASSYRRDQPQHF.

V usage is TRBV7-9 and J usage is TRBJ1-4, with a possible D match to TRBD1 (6 bases). This CDR3 region has 15 residues. Germline V gene sequence: CDR1 SEHNR, CDR2 FQNEAQ (reference sequence). V gave up 5 bases and J gave up 4 bases, with 14 bases separating them. CDR3 DNA sequence: TGTGCCAGCAGCGAAACAGGGATGTTTAATGAAAAACTGTTTTTT. It codes for CASSETGMFNEKLFF.

The sample holds many counts of this clonotype. This chain joins TRBV5-1 and TRBJ2-1; 8 bases are a match to TRBD2. The J segment lost 3 bases and the V segment lost 0 bases, leaving 2 bases of the junction unmatched. The germline V gene encodes CDR1 SGHRS and CDR2 YFSETQ. There are 15 residues in the CDR3. CDR3 region: CASSLVAGGYNEQFF. The CDR3 DNA reads as TGCGCCAGCAGCTTGGTGGCGGGGGGCTACAATGAGCAGTTCTTC.

The genes are TRBV7-6 and TRBJ2-2; TRBD2 agrees at 8 bases. Germline V gives CDR1 SGHVS, CDR2 FNYEAQ. Trimming cost V 5 bases and J 0 bases; bases outside gene matches: 2. The CDR3 has 15 residues. As DNA, the CDR3 is TGTGCCAGCAGCCCGACTAGCGCGAACACCGGGGAGCTGTTTTTT. Amino acids: CASSPTSANTGELFF.

In this sample, this clonotype turned up a few times. The chain carries TRBV6-2 or TRBV6-3 and TRBJ2-1, with 8 bases identical to TRBD1. The V segment lost 7 bases and the J segment 6 bases; nucleotides outside the gene matches: 8. There are 14 residues in the CDR3. The germline V gene encodes CDR1 MNHEY and CDR2 SVGEGT. CDR3 in DNA: TGTGCCAGCAAGCGACAGGGGTCCCCCAATGAGCAGTTCTTC. It is translated as CASKRQGSPNEQFF.

The rearrangement uses TRBV3-1 and TRBJ1-5; 9 bases align to TRBD1. Unmatched junction bases numbered 2, after V lost 4 bases and J lost 7 bases. The length of the CDR3 is 13 residues. Germline CDR1 LGHDT, CDR2 YNNKEL (reference sequence). CDR3 coding DNA: TGTGCCAGCAGCCCCGGACAGGGGCAGCCCCAGCATTTT. Protein product: CASSPGQGQPQHF.

V and J are TRBV5-1 and TRBJ1-5; D not certain. The CDR3 spans 13 residues. The germline gives CDR1 SGHRS, CDR2 YFSETQ. Trimming took off 1 base at V and 6 bases at J, with 8 bases between the two ends. This chain's CDR3 is CASSLREGQPQHF. In DNA form, the CDR3 reads TGCGCCAGCAGCTTGAGGGAGGGTCAGCCCCAGCATTTT. Full variable domain (missing parts from reference TRBV5-1 and TRBJ1-5): KAGVTQTPRYLIKTRGQQVTLSCSPISGHRSVSWYQQTPGQGLQFLFEYFSETQRNKGNFPGRFSGRQFSNSRSEMNVSTLELGDSALYLCASSLREGQPQHFGDGTRLSIL.

This clonotype has just a few counts. The chain couples TRBV6-2 or TRBV6-3 to TRBJ1-5, with 7 bases lining up with TRBD1. The CDR3 has 15 residues. Germline V gene data show CDR1 as MNHEY and CDR2 as SVGEGT. J lost 1 base, V lost 1 base, and 1 base had no gene match. For the CDR3, the DNA is TGTGCCAGCAGTTACTGGGGACAGAGCAATCAGCCCCAGCATTTT. Amino acid sequence: CASSYWGQSNQPQHF.

This chain connects TRBV2 to TRBJ2-1; 12 bases line up with TRBD2. Germline CDR1 and CDR2: SNHLY and FYNNEI. The CDR3 spans 16 residues. The ends lost 6 bases at V and 0 bases at J; junction bases unmatched: 3. CDR3 DNA sequence: TGTGCCAGCAGAACTAGCGGGGGGATCTCCTACAATGAGCAGTTCTTC. Translated: CASRTSGGISYNEQFF.

Only a few counts were recorded for this clonotype. The chain joins TRBV5-1 to TRBJ2-6; perhaps TRBD2 as D (5 bases). Germline V gene data show CDR1 as SGHRS and CDR2 as YFSETQ. The CDR3 is made up of 15 amino acids. V was trimmed by 2 bases and J by 1 base, leaving 7 bases between them. Here the CDR3 reads CASSLPGSGANVLTF. CDR3 DNA: TGCGCCAGCAGCTTACCGGGATCTGGGGCCAACGTCCTGACTTTC.

The table lists this clonotype with a few counts. The rearrangement uses TRBV2 and TRBJ2-1; D gene unclear. There are 12 residues in the CDR3. Germline CDR1 is SNHLY and CDR2 is FYNNEI. V shed 5 bases and J shed 4 bases, with 6 bases lying between them. For the CDR3, the DNA is TGTGCCAGCAGTACGGGTTACAATGAGCAGTTCTTC. Translation gives CASSTGYNEQFF.

This clonotype has only a few counts. The chain joins TRBV20-1 to TRBJ1-1, with D maybe TRBD1 (5 bases). The CDR3 is 14 residues long. The V end lost 5 bases, the J end lost 5 bases, and 18 bases lay between the germline ends. Germline V gene sequence: CDR1 DFQATT, CDR2 SNEGSKA (reference sequence). CDR3 DNA: TGCAGTGCTCGCCCGGGTGCAGGGAAAACTGAAGCTTTCTTT. This translates into CSARPGAGKTEAFF.

This clonotype was seen more than once but under ten times. The chain couples TRBV6-6 to TRBJ2-1; tentatively, D is TRBD1 or TRBD2 (5 bases each). V lost 7 bases, J lost 5 bases, and 15 bases lay in between. This CDR3 contains 14 residues. Germline V lookup: CDR1 MNHNY, CDR2 SVGAGI (reference sequence). The CDR3 is CASTRGVTHNEQFF. In nucleotides, the CDR3 is TGTGCCAGCACGAGGGGTGTAACCCACAATGAGCAGTTCTTC.

The V and J genes are TRBV18 and TRBJ2-7; no firm D call. Germline V CDR1 and CDR2: KGHSH, LQKENI. V lost 0 bases and J lost 0, with 6 bases in between. The CDR3 runs to 14 residues. In DNA, the CDR3 is TGTGCCAGCTCACCACCGGCCAACTCCTACGAGCAGTACTTC. It codes for CASSPPANSYEQYF.

The sample holds a few counts of this clonotype. The chain carries TRBV7-2 and TRBJ1-5; D remains unclear. The CDR3 has 15 amino acids. Germline V gives CDR1 SGHTA, CDR2 FQGNSA. Between the trimmed V and J ends, which lost 1 base and 2 bases, there was a span of 9 bases. The CDR3 spells CASSLGRVGNQPQHF. Written as DNA, the CDR3 is TGTGCCAGCAGCTTAGGACGGGTTGGCAATCAGCCCCAGCATTTT.

This clonotype was counted only a few times. This chain links TRBV20-1 with TRBJ2-7; TRBD2 matches at 12 bases. Germline CDR1 reads DFQATT; CDR2 reads SNEGSKA (reference sequence). V trimming: 3 bases; J trimming: 2 bases; junction bases outside the gene matches: 11. This CDR3 spans 17 amino acids. The CDR3 region is CSARPSGTSGFPYEQYF. For the CDR3, the DNA is TGCAGTGCTAGGCCCTCGGGGACTAGCGGGTTCCCCTACGAGCAGTACTTC.

The sample holds a few counts of this clonotype. The chain uses TRBV7-8 and TRBJ1-2; D not resolved. In germline, CDR1 is SGHVS, CDR2 FQNEAQ. This CDR3 is 13 amino acids long. Trimming took 5 bases from V and 6 from J, leaving 13 bases between them. CDR3: CASSPGVKDGYTF. The CDR3 bases are TGTGCCAGCAGCCCCGGGGTAAAGGATGGCTACACCTTC.

The chain has TRBV20-1 and TRBJ2-1; D is uncertain. Trimming removed 6 bases at V and 5 bases at J, with 11 bases between. The CDR3 contains 12 residues. Germline-derived CDR1 and CDR2 are DFQATT and SNEGSKA (reference sequence). CDR3 in DNA: TGCAGTGCCGAGACCTTTCACAATGAGCAGTTCTTC. It codes for CSAETFHNEQFF.

The genes are TRBV7-2 and TRBJ2-1, with a tentative D call TRBD2 (6 bases). Germline V gene sequence: CDR1 SGHTA, CDR2 FQGNSA. This CDR3 comprises 15 residues. Between the trimmed V and J ends, which lost 5 bases and 3 bases, there was a span of 14 bases. In nucleotides, the CDR3 is TGTGCCAGCAGCAAAGCGGGCCAGTACTACAATGAGCAGTTCTTC. Protein sequence: CASSKAGQYYNEQFF. Full variable domain (outside the CDR3, taken from reference TRBV7-2 and TRBJ2-1): GAGVSQSPSNKVTEKGKDVELRCDPISGHTALYWYRQSLGQGLEFLIYFQGNSAPDKSGLPSDRFSAERTGGSVSTLTIQRTQQEDSAVYLCASSKAGQYYNEQFFGPGTRLTVL.

The chain recombines TRBV10-1 with TRBJ1-1; 9 bases map to TRBD1. The germline V gene has CDR1 WNHNN and CDR2 SYGVQD (reference sequence). The CDR3 extends over 16 amino acids. J lost 5 bases, V lost 3 bases, and 10 bases had no gene match. CDR3 in amino acids: CASSENSGTGRTEAFF. In DNA form, the CDR3 reads TGCGCCAGCAGTGAAAACTCCGGGACAGGGAGAACTGAAGCTTTCTTT.